This is a list of T cell receptor beta chains from one sample in a study of identical twins. A single record per CDR3 protein comes from TCRdb applying MiXCR to the 5' RACE reads. Of about 890,000 distinct CDR3 sequences listed, 9% to 15% were seen once; the top ten hold about 1.6%. These sequences were also reported in another study, on yellow fever vaccine responses in identical twins.

Sequencing was performed on PBMCs. The receptors here all came from a woman younger than 30 in good health. Both conserved end residues are part of each CDR3. The D gene is left open where the match is weak. Where a row states a size, it is once, few, many or the class of an expanded clone; other rows omit it.

J | V | size | D | CDR3 | DNA
TRBJ2-5 | TRBV5-6 | - | - | CARTPGIQETQYF | TGTGCCAGGACCCCCGGGATCCAAGAGACCCAGTACTTC
TRBJ1-1 | TRBV3-1 | - | - | CASSITYTTEAFF | TGTGCCAGCAGCATAACCTATACCACTGAAGCTTTCTTT
TRBJ2-3 | TRBV5-1 | - | TRBD2 | CASSLTSGRAGGTDTQYF | TGCGCCAGCAGCTTGACTAGCGGGAGGGCCGGTGGCACAGATACGCAGTATTTT
TRBJ2-2 | TRBV12-3/TRBV12-4 | few | - | CASRRQSTGELFF | TGTGCCAGCAGACGACAGTCCACCGGGGAGCTGTTTTTT
TRBJ2-1 | TRBV12-3/TRBV12-4 | few | - | CASALSTLYNEQFF | TGTGCCAGCGCGCTCAGCACTCTTTACAATGAGCAGTTCTTC
TRBJ1-6 | TRBV15 | many | - | CATSRGTGFYNSPLHF | TGTGCCACCAGCAGAGGAACGGGATTTTATAATTCACCCCTCCACTTT
TRBJ2-1 | TRBV6-5 | - | - | CASSYVVSGNEQFF | TGTGCCAGCAGTTACGTGGTATCGGGGAATGAGCAGTTCTTC
TRBJ2-5 | TRBV6-5 | few | - | CASSYGGAETQYF | TGTGCCAGCAGTTACGGAGGGGCAGAGACCCAGTACTTC
TRBJ1-5 | TRBV5-1 | - | TRBD1 | CASSLQGASNQPQHF | TGCGCCAGCAGCTTACAGGGGGCGAGCAATCAGCCCCAGCATTTT
TRBJ2-1 | TRBV12-3/TRBV12-4 | many | TRBD2 | CASTYPSGLYNEQFF | TGTGCCAGCACCTACCCTAGCGGGCTCTACAATGAGCAGTTCTTC
TRBJ1-2 | TRBV3-1 | few | - | CASSQDGRRYGYTF | TGTGCCAGCAGCCAAGATGGCAGGCGCTATGGCTACACCTTC
TRBJ1-1 | TRBV2 | - | - | CASSELGGATEAFF | TGTGCCAGCAGTGAATTGGGGGGTGCCACTGAAGCTTTCTTT
TRBJ1-2 | TRBV2 | many | - | CASSVHYGYTF | TGTGCCAGCAGCGTACACTATGGCTACACCTTC
TRBJ2-3 | TRBV9 | many | TRBD2 | CASSASGRVDTQYF | TGTGCCAGCAGCGCTAGCGGAAGGGTAGATACGCAGTATTTT
TRBJ2-5 | TRBV3-1 | - | - | CASSPQWGDPQYF | TGTGCCAGCAGCCCCCAGTGGGGGGACCCTCAGTACTTC
TRBJ2-1 | TRBV5-4 | - | - | CAGQDAWTGEQFF | TGTGCCGGGCAAGACGCCTGGACGGGTGAGCAGTTCTTC
TRBJ2-5 | TRBV29-1 | - | - | CSVLKLGGGETQYF | TGCAGCGTCCTCAAATTGGGGGGCGGCGAGACCCAGTACTTC
TRBJ2-7 | TRBV15 | few | - | CATSRELSSYEQYF | TGTGCCACCAGCAGAGAATTGAGCTCCTACGAGCAGTACTTC
TRBJ2-3 | TRBV2 | - | TRBD2 | CASIRRGWTGTDTQYF | TGTGCCAGCATTAGGCGGGGGTGGACTGGCACAGATACGCAGTATTTT
TRBJ2-7 | TRBV7-2 | - | TRBD1 | CASSLGTGESYEQYF | TGTGCCAGCAGCTTAGGAACAGGGGAGTCCTACGAGCAGTACTTC
TRBJ2-6 | TRBV6-1 | - | - | CASSEPGTGANVLTF | TGTGCCAGCAGTGAACCAGGGACTGGGGCCAACGTCCTGACTTTC
TRBJ2-3 | TRBV7-9 | many | - | CASSLGTIQADTQYF | TGTGCCAGCAGCTTAGGTACAATACAAGCAGATACGCAGTATTTT
TRBJ2-7 | TRBV11-3 | - | - | CASSSVVGEQYF | TGTGCCAGCAGCTCCGTCGTAGGCGAGCAGTACTTC
TRBJ1-4 | TRBV7-9 | - | - | CASSFAGTPNEKLFF | TGTGCCAGCAGCTTCGCTGGGACCCCTAATGAAAAACTGTTTTTT
TRBJ2-1 | TRBV6-1 | - | - | CASSPLTAYNEQFF | TGTGCCAGCAGTCCCCTGACAGCCTACAATGAGCAGTTCTTC
TRBJ2-5 | TRBV25-1 | - | - | CASSGVQRVEWGETQYF | TGTGCCAGCAGTGGGGTCCAAAGGGTGGAATGGGGGGAGACCCAGTACTTC
TRBJ2-2 | TRBV28 | few | - | CASTGLSGELFF | TGTGCCAGCACAGGGTTGAGCGGGGAGCTGTTTTTT
TRBJ2-1 | TRBV9 | - | TRBD2 | CASSEVLAGGNNEQFF | TGTGCCAGCAGCGAGGTCTTGGCGGGGGGGAACAATGAGCAGTTCTTC
TRBJ2-1 | TRBV10-3 | - | TRBD1 | CAIGTGNNEQFF | TGTGCCATCGGGACAGGGAACAATGAGCAGTTCTTC